Shown below are 10 T cell receptor beta chains from a single sample sequenced in a study of T-cell reconstitution after alpha-beta-depleted transplantation in children. Unique molecular identifiers featured in how the TCRbeta library was prepared. TCRdb passed the PCR reads through MiXCR, listing each CDR3 protein once. The sample records a few hundred thousand distinct CDR3 sequences, around 15% being singletons. The sequences come from PBMCs, mostly from graft donor cells, collected 360 days after TCRalphabeta/CD19-depleted stem cell transplant. These receptors originate from a boy less than two years old who had a stem cell transplant for Wiskott-Aldrich syndrome, so the T cells may come from the graft donor.

This clonotype was found a few times. V usage is TRBV5-1 and J usage is TRBJ2-2; 7 nucleotides align to TRBD2. CDR3 length equals 18 residues. Germline trimming cut 4 bases from V and 0 bases from J; bases unmatched to any gene: 12. Germline loops: CDR1 SGHRS, CDR2 YFSETQ. The CDR3 protein is CASSRKRRERPNTGELFF. CDR3 nucleotide sequence: TGCGCCAGCAGCCGGAAACGGCGGGAGAGGCCGAACACCGGGGAGCTGTTTTTT.

There are a few counts of this clonotype. V and J are TRBV12-3 or TRBV12-4 and TRBJ1-2; no clear D gene. This CDR3 comprises 13 residues. Trimming pared 3 bases from V and 8 bases from J, leaving 13 bases between. CDR3: CASSLWEGLGYTF. Written as DNA, the CDR3 is TGTGCCAGCAGTTTGTGGGAAGGCTTGGGCTACACCTTC.

This chain links TRBV7-2 with TRBJ2-4; weak D call: TRBD1 (5 bases). Between the trimmed V and J ends, which lost 2 bases and 0 bases, there was a span of 11 bases. CDR3 length: 16 amino acids. Per the germline V gene, CDR1 is SGHTA and CDR2 is FQGNSA. Written as DNA, the CDR3 is TGTGCCAGCAGCTTACACAGGTCCTTAGCCAAAAACATTCAGTACTTC. Its protein is CASSLHRSLAKNIQYF.

V is TRBV27 and J is TRBJ2-7; 9 bases line up with TRBD1. The CDR3 is 15 residues long. J was trimmed by 3 bases and V by 4 bases; bases with no gene match: 7. Looked up from germline, CDR1 is MNHEY and CDR2 is SMNVEV (reference sequence). CDR3 nucleotides: TGTGCCAGCAGTTCGGGACAGGGAGGAATCTACGAGCAGTACTTC. Protein product: CASSSGQGGIYEQYF.

This clonotype was counted a few times. The V and J genes are TRBV7-6 and TRBJ1-1, with D perhaps matching TRBD1 (6 bases). The CDR3 is made up of 13 amino acids. V lost 3 bases and J lost 4, with 9 bases in between. In germline, CDR1 is SGHVS, CDR2 FNYEAQ. CDR3 DNA: TGTGCCAGCAGCTTCCTACAGGGCACTGAAGCTTTCTTT. This gives the protein CASSFLQGTEAFF.

The V and J genes are TRBV12-3 or TRBV12-4 and TRBJ2-2, with 8 bases matching TRBD2. This CDR3 spans 17 amino acids. With 1 base clipped from V and 6 bases from J, the junction kept 10 bases outside the gene matches. Written as DNA, the CDR3 is TGTGCCAGCAGTTTAGGATCCTCGGGACTAGATCCCGGGGAGCTGTTTTTT. Amino acids: CASSLGSSGLDPGELFF.

CDR3 bases: TGCGCCAGCAGCTATCTCGGGACAGGGGGACTTAGCTCCTACAATGAGCAGTTCTTC. Translated, it gives CASSYLGTGGLSSYNEQFF. The chain uses TRBV5-1 and TRBJ2-1; 11 bases are shared with TRBD1. The CDR3 runs to 19 residues. In germline, CDR1 is SGHRS, CDR2 YFSETQ. V gave up 3 bases and J gave up 0 bases; unmatched junction bases: 11.

J is TRBJ2-2 and V is TRBV20-1; 12 nucleotides line up with TRBD2. The V gene's germline CDR1 is DFQATT and CDR2 SNEGSKA (reference sequence). The CDR3 runs to 14 residues. CDR3 sequence: CGRLAGGRTGELFF. CDR3 DNA: TGCGGACGGCTAGCGGGAGGGCGCACCGGGGAGCTGTTTTTT.

This sequence joins TRBV7-9 and TRBJ2-5; 12 bases are a match to TRBD2. Unmatched junction bases numbered 6, after V lost 3 bases and J lost 4 bases. The germline V gene encodes CDR1 SEHNR and CDR2 FQNEAQ (reference sequence). CDR3 length: 16 residues. The chain's CDR3 is CASSFPSGRATETQYF. The CDR3 DNA sequence: TGTGCCAGCAGCTTTCCTAGCGGGAGGGCCACAGAGACCCAGTACTTC.

This clonotype has a handful of counts. The chain uses TRBV11-2 and TRBJ1-6, with 8 nucleotides matching TRBD1. Germline trimming cut 5 bases from V and 7 bases from J; bases unmatched to any gene: 7. The CDR3 spans 15 residues. Looked up from germline, CDR1 is SGHAT and CDR2 is FQNNGV. The CDR3 here is CASSPTGGRNSPLHF. CDR3 nucleotides: TGTGCCAGCAGCCCCACAGGGGGTCGGAATTCACCCCTCCACTTT.